These 3 T cell receptor beta chains originate from one sample sequenced in a study of beta chain features in type 1 diabetes. The whole isolated RNA underwent reverse transcription, so sequencing captured expressed TCRB transcripts. Profiling relied on immunoSEQ multiplex PCR, and the TCRdb table lists in-frame clones only, not all of them. This sample has hundreds of thousands of clones, with roughly a sixth found just once. Sequencing was performed on naive CD4+ T cells from blood. These receptors all stem from a young man in good health.

As to this clone: This may be a read error: a much more frequent sequence differs by one nucleotide. V gene TRBV11-2 combines with J gene TRBJ2-3; unclear D gene. CDR1 and CDR2 from the germline V gene are SGHAT and FQNNGV. V dropped 3 bases and J dropped 2 bases, with 3 bases sitting between them. This CDR3 is built from 12 residues. CDR3 sequence reads: CASSFNTDTQYF. CDR3 DNA: TGTGCCAGCAGCTTCAACACAGATACGCAGTATTTT.

This clone appeared once. The genes are TRBV6-5 and TRBJ2-5, with 7 bases aligning to TRBD2. Germline assignment: CDR1 MNHEY and CDR2 SVGAGI. The CDR3 is 13 residues long. The V gene end was trimmed by 2 bases and the J gene end by 7 bases; junction bases not matched to a gene: 4. In DNA form, the CDR3 reads TGTGCCAGCAGTTACCCGGGCGGGGGGACCCAGTACTTC. Translation gives CASSYPGGGTQYF.

This clone occurred many times. The gene calls are TRBV23-1 and TRBJ2-2; no clear D gene. TRBV23-1 is classed as an ORF, of uncertain function. V was trimmed by 4 bases and J by 9 bases, leaving 3 bases between them. CDR3 length equals 10 residues. Here the CDR3 reads CASSRRELFF. The CDR3 bases are TGCGCCAGCAGTCGACGGGAGCTGTTTTTT.